A single sample gave rise to the 5 T cell receptor beta chains below, sequenced in a study of spatial heterogeneity in lung cancer. TCRdb processed the 5' RACE reads anew with MiXCR; each CDR3 protein has one entry. The profile covers fewer than 11,000 distinct CDR3 sequences, with 9% to 15% appearing a single time and about 10% taken by the ten largest. Time point: sample taken at primary tumor resection. Their antigen targets remain unknown. General observations from the study: It was found that expanded intratumoral alpha and beta TCR counts tracked tumor mutation counts.

The sample in question was lung tumor tissue, obtained at surgery. All receptors come from a male donor with early-stage non-small cell lung cancer.

As regards this clonotype: This beta chain is an off-target read within a library intended for alpha chains, so its frequency means little. The chain employs TRBV28 and TRBJ1-2; D is perhaps TRBD1 (5 bases). Germline V CDR1 and CDR2: MDHEN, SYDVKM. This CDR3 has 14 amino acids. The V end was cut by 2 bases, the J end by 8 bases, with 15 bases between. In DNA form, the CDR3 reads TGTGCCAGCAGTTTACTACAGGTTTCTGGCGGCTACACCTTC. Its protein product is CASSLLQVSGGYTF.

By its share, this clonotype is medium-sized (0.01 to 0.1%). A library made for alpha chains picked up this beta chain off target, so its size means little. This chain joins TRBV20-1 and TRBJ2-1; D may match TRBD1 or TRBD2 (5 bases each). The CDR3 extends over 16 amino acids. Germline V gene sequence: CDR1 DFQATT, CDR2 SNEGSKA (reference sequence). The V gene lost 3 bases and the J gene lost 8 bases, with 23 bases spanning the gap. In nucleotides, the CDR3 is TGCAGTGCTAGGAATTTCGAGGGGACGGCGAGGGATGAGCAGTTCTTC. It specifies CSARNFEGTARDEQFF.

This clonotype is labeled as medium-sized. A library made for alpha chains picked up this beta chain off target, so its size means little. The V gene is TRBV12-3 or TRBV12-4, the J gene TRBJ2-2; unclear D gene. V was shortened by 1 base and J by 7 bases, with 10 bases between the two germline ends. The CDR3 consists of 14 residues. The CDR3 coding sequence is TGTGCCAGCAGTTTAGGTGGCAGGCACGGGGAGCTGTTTTTT. As protein: CASSLGGRHGELFF.

This clonotype is medium-sized. A library prepared for alpha chains yielded this beta chain as an off-target read; its size is of little meaning. The chain recombines TRBV28 with TRBJ2-7; TRBD1 matches at 8 bases. The CDR3 runs 14 residues. The J segment lost 6 bases and the V segment lost 1 base, leaving 5 bases of the junction unmatched. Germline V lookup: CDR1 MDHEN, CDR2 SYDVKM. The DNA for the CDR3 is TGTGCCAGCAGTTTATCGTTCACAGGGGGCGAGCAGTACTTC. This translates into CASSLSFTGGEQYF.

This clonotype was seen ten or more times. Found in a library prepared for alpha chains, this beta chain is an off-target read, and its abundance has little meaning. The chain recombines TRBV5-1 with TRBJ1-5; D might be TRBD1 (6 bases). Trimming removed 4 bases from V and 0 bases from J, with 11 bases in between. This CDR3 spans 15 amino acids. Germline V gives CDR1 SGHRS, CDR2 YFSETQ. The chain's CDR3 is CASSLGTLSNQPQHF. In DNA, the CDR3 is TGCGCCAGCAGCCTCGGGACACTTAGCAATCAGCCCCAGCATTTT.